Listed below are T cell receptor beta chains from one sample, sequenced in a study of regulatory T cells in long-lasting Graves disease. MiXCR, applied by TCRdb to the multiplex PCR reads, yields one record per CDR3 protein. The table lists 600,000 to 800,000 distinct CDR3 sequences, about 30% of them singletons. The specimen was peripheral blood mononuclear cells (PBMCs), collected when the disease was refractory, from a patient treated with antithyroid drugs. These receptors all come from a female donor with Graves disease. Each CDR3 is given with its conserved first and last residue. D genes are given only for firm matches. Clone size is shown for a subset of rows, as once, few, many or a class of expanded clone.

size	V	D	J	CDR3	DNA
few	TRBV11-2	TRBD1	TRBJ2-4	CASSHPFRTGKNIQYF	TGTGCCAGCAGCCACCCATTTCGGACAGGCAAAAACATCCAGTACTTC
few	TRBV28	TRBD1	TRBJ1-5	CASSRDRGHQPQHF	TGTGCCAGCAGTAGAGACAGGGGCCATCAGCCCCAGCATTTT
NA	TRBV19	NA	TRBJ1-1	CASTPGWTEAFF	TGTGCCAGTACCCCGGGTTGGACTGAAGCTTTCTTT
NA	TRBV30	NA	TRBJ1-2	CAYFIGGGYTF	TGTGCCTATTTTATTGGGGGCGGCTACACCTTC
few	TRBV12-3/TRBV12-4	NA	TRBJ1-5	CASSFRRGMDQPQHF	TGTGCCAGCAGTTTCCGCAGGGGCATGGATCAGCCCCAGCATTTT
few	TRBV2	NA	TRBJ2-1	CASSDGAASYNEQFF	TGTGCCAGCAGCGACGGGGCAGCATCCTACAATGAGCAGTTCTTC
NA	TRBV3-1	NA	TRBJ2-7	CASSQGAERTYEQYF	TGTGCCAGCAGCCAAGGGGCGGAGAGGACCTACGAGCAGTACTTC
few	TRBV7-9	NA	TRBJ1-5	CASSSDLLTQHF	TGTGCCAGCAGCTCCGACTTGTTGACCCAGCATTTT
NA	TRBV6-5	TRBD1	TRBJ1-5	CASSYFRGRGLQPQHF	TGTGCCAGCAGTTACTTTCGGGGGAGGGGGCTTCAGCCCCAGCATTTT
NA	TRBV20-1	NA	TRBJ1-3	CSRVEPGNTIYF	TGCAGCCGAGTGGAGCCCGGAAACACCATATATTTT
few	TRBV12-3/TRBV12-4	NA	TRBJ2-7	CASSTTAGNEQYF	TGTGCCAGCAGTACGACAGCCGGAAACGAGCAGTACTTC
many	TRBV6-1	NA	TRBJ1-2	CASSPPFWTAQPNYGYTF	TGTGCCAGCAGTCCTCCCTTTTGGACAGCACAACCTAACTATGGCTACACCTTC
few	TRBV29-1	NA	TRBJ2-2	CSVTDGTNTGELFF	TGCAGCGTCACGGACGGAACGAACACCGGGGAGCTGTTTTTT
NA	TRBV27	TRBD2	TRBJ2-1	CASILRTSGNKNFLGQFF	TGTGCCAGCATATTAAGGACTAGCGGGAACAAAAATTTTCTAGGGCAGTTCTTC
NA	TRBV6-1	TRBD2	TRBJ2-1	CASRTSGRVYEQFF	TGTGCCAGCAGAACTAGCGGGAGGGTCTATGAGCAGTTCTTC
NA	TRBV24-1	TRBD1	TRBJ1-2	CATSDSGQGYGYTF	TGTGCCACCAGTGATTCCGGACAGGGATATGGCTACACCTTC
NA	TRBV6-5	NA	TRBJ1-4	CASSYSADRTEKLFF	TGTGCCAGCAGTTACTCGGCGGACCGGACTGAAAAACTGTTTTTT
NA	TRBV11-2	TRBD1	TRBJ2-6	CASSTGGTGANVLTF	TGTGCCAGCAGCACAGGGGGCACTGGGGCCAACGTCCTGACTTTC
few	TRBV6-1	TRBD1	TRBJ1-1	CASSETGAQVRAFF	TGTGCCAGCAGTGAGACAGGGGCCCAGGTTCGGGCTTTCTTT
NA	TRBV19	NA	TRBJ1-1	CASSPLGSSPEAFF	TGTGCCAGTAGTCCCCTCGGCAGTTCCCCTGAAGCTTTCTTT
many	TRBV11-2	TRBD1	TRBJ2-2	CASTRTGGSGELFF	TGTGCCAGCACGCGGACAGGGGGATCCGGGGAGCTGTTTTTT
NA	TRBV11-2	NA	TRBJ2-7	CASSLGPPGYEQYF	TGTGCCAGCAGCTTAGGCCCCCCGGGCTACGAGCAGTACTTC
NA	TRBV7-9	NA	TRBJ1-3	CASSLGPTVSGNTIYF	TGTGCCAGCAGCTTAGGCCCGACAGTCTCTGGAAACACCATATATTTT
once	TRBV4-2	NA	TRBJ2-7	CASSQDIRLALSYEQYF	TGTGCCAGCAGCCAAGATATTCGGCTAGCGCTGTCCTACGAGCAGTACTTC
few	TRBV2	NA	TRBJ1-5	CASRGAGVQPQHF	TGTGCCAGCAGGGGGGCAGGGGTTCAGCCCCAGCATTTT
NA	TRBV2	TRBD2	TRBJ2-1	CASKTGLASTEQFF	TGTGCCAGCAAGACGGGACTAGCTTCCACTGAGCAGTTCTTC
many	TRBV15	TRBD1	TRBJ1-1	CATSRGGGQMNTEAFF	TGTGCCACCAGCAGAGGAGGGGGCCAGATGAACACTGAAGCTTTCTTT
NA	TRBV5-1	NA	TRBJ1-2	CASSLDLQSNYGYTF	TGCGCCAGCAGCTTGGATTTGCAATCCAACTATGGCTACACCTTC
NA	TRBV11-2	NA	TRBJ2-4	CASSLVTGISIQYF	TGTGCCAGCAGCTTAGTGACAGGCATTAGCATTCAGTACTTC
NA	TRBV5-1	NA	TRBJ1-5	CASSDFPGNQPQHF	TGCGCCAGCAGCGACTTTCCGGGGAATCAGCCCCAGCATTTT
many	TRBV28	TRBD1	TRBJ2-7	CASSPTPGQDTYEQYF	TGTGCCAGCAGTCCCACACCGGGACAGGATACGTACGAGCAGTACTTC
NA	TRBV18	TRBD1	TRBJ2-6	CASSRQGQFSGANVLTF	TGTGCCAGCTCACGACAGGGGCAATTCTCTGGGGCCAACGTCCTGACTTTC
many	TRBV28	TRBD1	TRBJ1-1	CASSLFDRETEAFF	TGTGCCAGCAGTTTATTCGACAGGGAGACTGAAGCTTTCTTT
many	TRBV6-1	NA	TRBJ2-7	CASSEAPLGSYEQYF	TGTGCCAGCAGTGAAGCGCCTCTAGGCTCCTACGAGCAGTACTTC
NA	TRBV7-9	NA	TRBJ1-6	CASSLLSGPSSYNSPLHF	TGTGCCAGCAGCTTATTGTCCGGGCCAAGCTCCTATAATTCACCCCTCCACTTT
many	TRBV11-2	TRBD1	TRBJ1-1	CASSPQTGGPNTEAFF	TGTGCCAGCAGCCCACAGACAGGGGGCCCGAACACTGAAGCTTTCTTT
few	TRBV5-4	TRBD2	TRBJ2-2	CASSPLTSGTGELFF	TGTGCCAGCAGCCCCCTGACTAGCGGGACCGGGGAGCTGTTTTTT
NA	TRBV28	TRBD2	TRBJ2-3	CASSWDYTDTQYF	TGTGCCAGCAGTTGGGACTACACAGATACGCAGTATTTT